The 23 T cell receptor beta chains below come from one sample, sequenced in a study of regulatory T cells in long-lasting Graves disease. Combining iRepertoire HTBI primers with Arm-PCR of CDR3 regions, the authors built TCR beta libraries. MiXCR was run by TCRdb on the multiplex PCR reads, yielding one entry per CDR3 protein. The sample has approximately 230,000 distinct CDR3 sequences, around 18% seen once. Noted time point: newly diagnosed GD, antithyroid drugs for less than 3 months. Making the TCR library involved RNA that had been extracted from PBMCs. The source was peripheral blood mononuclear cells (PBMCs), collected at new diagnosis, from a patient treated with antithyroid drugs. These receptors came from a female donor with Graves disease.

This clonotype was seen more than once but under ten times. The rearrangement links TRBV7-9 to TRBJ2-2; D may be TRBD1 (6 bases). The CDR3 sequence is 15 residues long. V was pared by 2 bases and J by 2 bases, with 9 bases between. Germline V gives CDR1 SEHNR, CDR2 FQNEAQ (reference sequence). The DNA for the CDR3 is TGTGCCAGCAGCTTATACGGGACAAACACCGGGGAGCTGTTTTTT. Translating gives CASSLYGTNTGELFF.

The rearrangement joins TRBV12-3 or TRBV12-4 to TRBJ2-3; 12 bases map to TRBD2. V shed 5 bases and J 2 bases; nucleotides not matched to a gene: 5. This CDR3 is 16 amino acids long. In DNA form, the CDR3 reads TGTGCCAGCAGTACAGGGACTAGCGGGTTCACAGATACGCAGTATTTT. Its protein product is CASSTGTSGFTDTQYF.

This clonotype has at least ten counts. The rearrangement links TRBV11-2 to TRBJ1-2; D not resolved. The V gene lost 1 base and the J gene lost 1 base, with 7 bases spanning the gap. Germline CDR1 is SGHAT and CDR2 is FQNNGV. The CDR3 contains 14 residues. The CDR3 is CASSLVGGNYGYTF. The CDR3 nucleotides are TGTGCCAGCAGCTTAGTGGGCGGTAACTATGGCTACACCTTC.

This clonotype was observed many times. The rearrangement uses TRBV11-2 and TRBJ2-4; 8 bases agree with TRBD1. The CDR3 is 15 amino acids. Germline CDR1 and CDR2: SGHAT and FQNNGV. Losses at the gene ends were 0 bases for V and 6 bases for J; bases not matched to a gene: 4. The CDR3 reads CASSLDRGQGNIQYF. Here the CDR3 DNA reads TGTGCCAGCAGCTTAGACAGGGGGCAGGGAAACATTCAGTACTTC.

This clonotype occurred many times. V and J are TRBV7-2 and TRBJ2-7, with TRBD2 matching 10 bases. The CDR3 loop spans 18 amino acids. Germline V gene data show CDR1 as SGHTA and CDR2 as FQGNSA. V trimming: 1 base; J trimming: 2 bases; junction bases outside the gene matches: 11. The CDR3 region is CASSLVGASGRGAYEQYF. The CDR3 nucleotides are TGTGCCAGCAGCTTAGTGGGGGCTAGCGGGAGAGGGGCCTACGAGCAGTACTTC.

V usage is TRBV11-3 and J usage is TRBJ2-1; possibly TRBD2 for D (5 bases). Germline loops: CDR1 SGHNT, CDR2 YENEEA. The CDR3 has 13 amino acids. V was shortened by 0 bases and J by 6 bases, with 6 bases between the two germline ends. CDR3 DNA: TGTGCCAGCAGCTTAGATGGGAGCAATGAGCAGTTCTTC. This gives the protein CASSLDGSNEQFF. The whole variable domain, remainder taken from reference TRBV11-3 and TRBJ2-1, is EAGVVQSPRYKIIEKKQPVAFWCNPISGHNTLYWYLQNLGQGPELLIRYENEEAVDDSQLPKDRFSAERLKGVDSTLKIQPAELGDSAVYLCASSLDGSNEQFFGPGTRLTVL.

This clonotype was detected ten times or more. The rearrangement links TRBV6-1 to TRBJ2-3, with 13 positions matching TRBD2. Germline V gene sequence: CDR1 MNHNS, CDR2 SASEGT. This CDR3 spans 18 amino acids. V lost 5 bases and J lost 0; bases outside the gene matches: 8. The CDR3 is CASSRRTSGSSSTDTQYF. CDR3 DNA sequence: TGTGCCAGCAGTCGACGGACTAGCGGGAGTTCCAGCACAGATACGCAGTATTTT.

In its sample, this clonotype was seen many times. This chain connects TRBV6-5 to TRBJ1-1; 7 positions agree with TRBD1. The junction had 16 bases not matched to a gene; V was cut back by 4 bases and J by 5 bases. The length of the CDR3 is 17 residues. Germline V gene data show CDR1 as MNHEY and CDR2 as SVGAGI. The CDR3 protein is CASSSYRGVTVGTEAFF. The CDR3, as DNA: TGTGCCAGCAGTTCTTACAGGGGCGTTACGGTGGGAACTGAAGCTTTCTTT.

Note on this clonotype: This may stem from a read error, because a much larger clone lies one nucleotide away. The chain's CDR3 is CSSITGGLYEQYF. The CDR3 DNA reads TGTTCCAGCATAACGGGAGGTCTCTACGAGCAGTACTTC. The chain combines TRBV28 with TRBJ2-7; 7 bases are a match to TRBD2. The CDR3 is made up of 13 amino acids. CDR1 and CDR2 from the germline V gene are MDHEN and SYDVKM.

Points on this clonotype: Only one base separates this from a far larger clonotype, so it likely reflects a read error. J is TRBJ2-7 and V is TRBV28; tentatively, D is TRBD1 or TRBD2 (6 bases each). In germline, CDR1 is MDHEN, CDR2 SYDVKM. The CDR3 spans 13 residues. V lost 6 bases and J lost 7, with 16 bases in between. The CDR3 sequence is CASRFSGDNEQYF. CDR3 DNA: TGTGCCAGCAGATTCTCGGGGGACAATGAGCAGTACTTC. The variable domain in full, with the rest retrieved from reference TRBV28 and TRBJ2-7, is DVKVTQSSRYLVKRTGEKVFLECVQDMDHENMFWYRQDPGLGLRLIYFSYDVKMKEKGDIPEGYSVSREKKERFSLILESASTNQTSMYLCASRFSGDNEQYFGPGTRLTVT.

There are many counts of this clonotype. The CDR3 coding sequence is TGTGCCAGCAGCCAAGTAGGGGCCGGAAACACCATATATTTT. It yields the protein CASSQVGAGNTIYF. The V call is TRBV3-1, the J call TRBJ1-3; tentatively, D is TRBD1 (5 bases). This CDR3 comprises 14 residues. The germline gives CDR1 LGHDT, CDR2 YNNKEL (reference sequence). V lost 1 base, J lost 4 bases, and 8 bases lay in between.

This clonotype has a handful of counts. J is TRBJ1-2 and V is TRBV28, with D perhaps TRBD1 (5 bases). This CDR3 is built from 12 residues. Germline assignment: CDR1 MDHEN and CDR2 SYDVKM. Trimming removed 6 bases at V and 5 bases at J, with 10 bases between. CDR3 in amino acids: CASRPGGYGYTF. CDR3 DNA sequence: TGTGCCAGCAGGCCCGGGGGATATGGCTACACCTTC.

This clonotype showed up many times. J is TRBJ1-1 and V is TRBV19, with 7 bases that match TRBD1. Germline values: CDR1 LNHDA, CDR2 SQIVND (reference sequence). V was clipped by 7 bases and J by 0 bases; unmatched bases: 14. CDR3 length: 17 residues. CDR3 amino acids: CASNYRGGFKMNTEAFF. CDR3 sequence (DNA): TGTGCCAGTAATTACAGGGGCGGATTTAAGATGAACACTGAAGCTTTCTTT.

A few counts support this clonotype. The chain couples TRBV13 to TRBJ2-1, with D unresolved. This CDR3 spans 14 amino acids. With 1 base removed from V and 6 bases from J, the gap between germline ends came to 10 bases. Germline CDR1 is PRHDT and CDR2 is FYEKMQ (reference sequence). CDR3 sequence (DNA): TGTGCCAGCAGCTTAGCTGGCATTTCCAATGAGCAGTTCTTC. It encodes CASSLAGISNEQFF.

The chain joins TRBV6-4 to TRBJ2-3; 7 nucleotides agree with TRBD1. Germline V gene lookup returns CDR1 MRHNA and CDR2 SNTAGT. The J segment lost 0 bases and the V segment lost 6 bases, leaving 6 bases of the junction unmatched. This CDR3 spans 15 amino acids. CDR3 nucleotides: TGTGCCAGCAGAAGAGGGGACAGAAGCACAGATACGCAGTATTTT. Its protein is CASRRGDRSTDTQYF.

This clonotype was counted ten times or more. This sequence joins TRBV19 and TRBJ1-3; weak D call: TRBD1 (5 bases). This CDR3 has 15 residues. Germline V lookup: CDR1 LNHDA, CDR2 SQIVND (reference sequence). Trimming cost V 5 bases and J 2 bases, with 13 bases left between them. CDR3: CASSGAGRTGNTIYF. In nucleotides, the CDR3 is TGTGCCAGTAGTGGGGCCGGACGGACTGGAAACACCATATATTTT.

The chain's CDR3 is CASSLRGAANTGELFF. Here the CDR3 DNA reads TGTGCCAGCAGCTTGCGCGGCGCAGCGAACACCGGGGAGCTGTTTTTT. The chain recombines TRBV7-6 with TRBJ2-2; D uncertain. Germline V lookup: CDR1 SGHVS, CDR2 FNYEAQ. There are 16 residues in the CDR3. V dropped 3 bases and J dropped 0 bases, with 11 bases sitting between them.

This clonotype showed up many times. CDR3 in DNA: TGTGCCAGCTCACAGGGTCCGGACATTCAGTACTTC. Translating gives CASSQGPDIQYF. V usage is TRBV2 and J usage is TRBJ2-4; TRBD1 is a possible D gene (6 bases). From germline, CDR1 is SNHLY and CDR2 FYNNEI. The length of the CDR3 is 12 residues. V was trimmed by 8 bases and J by 8 bases, leaving 13 bases between them.

This clonotype was observed many times. The V call is TRBV2, the J call TRBJ1-4; D not resolved. The CDR3 contains 11 residues. Germline CDR1 reads SNHLY; CDR2 reads FYNNEI. V was clipped by 4 bases and J by 8 bases, with 5 bases between them. CDR3 residues: CASSATEKLFF. CDR3 in DNA: TGTGCCAGCAGTGCCACCGAAAAACTGTTTTTT.

This clonotype came up many times. The rearrangement joins TRBV7-8 to TRBJ1-5; D is ambiguous. The V gene's germline CDR1 is SGHVS and CDR2 FQNEAQ. This CDR3 is built from 16 residues. The V end was cut by 1 base, the J end by 0 bases, with 10 bases between. The CDR3 sequence is CASSLEVVPSNQPQHF. The CDR3 DNA follows: TGTGCCAGCAGCTTAGAGGTCGTCCCTAGCAATCAGCCCCAGCATTTT.

There are many counts of this clonotype. This sequence joins TRBV2 and TRBJ1-4; possibly TRBD1 for D (5 bases). From germline, CDR1 is SNHLY and CDR2 FYNNEI. Trimming pared 6 bases from V and 7 bases from J, leaving 12 bases between. The CDR3 totals 13 residues. CDR3 nucleotides: TGTGCCAGCAGGAGGACAACCGGTGAAAAACTGTTTTTT. Translation: CASRRTTGEKLFF.

In this sample, this clonotype turned up many times. V is TRBV13 and J is TRBJ2-2; D remains unclear. CDR1 is PRHDT, CDR2 FYEKMQ, per germline (reference sequence). V was shortened by 5 bases and J by 5 bases, with 12 bases between the two germline ends. This CDR3 has 14 amino acids. The CDR3 region is CASSPQSRTGELFF. The CDR3 DNA follows: TGTGCCAGCAGCCCTCAGTCGAGGACCGGGGAGCTGTTTTTT.

The chain links TRBV6-1 to TRBJ1-1; 9 bases are shared with TRBD1. Germline values: CDR1 MNHNS, CDR2 SASEGT. The junction had 14 bases not matched to a gene; V was cut back by 6 bases and J by 6 bases. The CDR3 has 16 amino acids. In nucleotides, the CDR3 is TGTGCCAGCAGACCGGGACAGGGTAGGAACGTAGCTGAAGCTTTCTTT. It encodes CASRPGQGRNVAEAFF.